These 16 T cell receptor beta chains were sequenced from one sample in a study of cytomegalovirus exposure and HLA in healthy donors. 60 Vbeta and 13 Jbeta primers were used in PCR. The data were produced by immunoSEQ multiplex PCR, yet TCRdb's version contains in-frame clones alone and is incomplete. Altogether about 130,000 clones are present, around 67% being singletons, with the ten largest covering around 4%. The sample consisted of PBMCs. The receptors originated from a man aged 18-30 years in good health and CMV-seropositive.

This chain joins TRBV27 and TRBJ2-7; D is unresolved. The V and J ends lost 2 bases and 3 bases respectively, with 8 bases between them. Germline V gene lookup returns CDR1 MNHEY and CDR2 SMNVEV (reference sequence). CDR3 length: 13 amino acids. The CDR3 here is CASSLDTRYEQYF. The DNA for the CDR3 is TGTGCCAGCAGTTTAGACACCCGCTACGAGCAGTACTTC.

The sample holds one count of this clone. The V gene is TRBV7-9, the J gene TRBJ2-7; D is perhaps TRBD2 (7 bases). The V end lost 3 bases, the J end lost 5 bases, and 14 bases lay between the germline ends. The CDR3 loop spans 14 amino acids. Germline CDR1 is SEHNR and CDR2 is FQNEAQ (reference sequence). CDR3 sequence: CASSFTGSGDEQYF. The CDR3 DNA sequence: TGTGCCAGCAGCTTTACAGGGAGCGGGGACGAGCAGTACTTC. Drawing the rest from reference TRBV7-9 and TRBJ2-7, the complete variable domain is DTGVSQNPRHKITKRGQNVTFRCDPISEHNRLYWYRQTLGQGPEFLTYFQNEAQLEKSRLLSDRFSAERPKGSFSTLEIQRTEQGDSAMYLCASSFTGSGDEQYFGPGTRLTVT.

The rearrangement links TRBV27 to TRBJ1-5; no clear D gene. The V end lost 2 bases, the J end lost 13 bases, and 12 bases lay between the germline ends. The length of the CDR3 is 12 residues. CDR1 and CDR2 (germline): MNHEY, SMNVEV (reference sequence). CDR3 protein: CASSLRGGVQHF. In nucleotides, the CDR3 is TGTGCCAGCAGTTTAAGAGGCGGGGTTCAGCATTTT.

The rearrangement joins TRBV10-3 to TRBJ1-5, with 7 nucleotides matching TRBD1. This CDR3 contains 14 residues. CDR1 ENHRY and CDR2 SYGVKD come from the germline V gene. V shed 6 bases and J 4 bases; nucleotides not matched to a gene: 6. Written as DNA, the CDR3 is TGTGCCATCAGCACAGGGGTAGGAAATCAGCCCCAGCATTTT. It specifies CAISTGVGNQPQHF.

This clone turned up a few times. This chain connects TRBV10-3 to TRBJ1-1; D perhaps matches TRBD1 (5 bases). The CDR3 is made up of 12 amino acids. The V end lost 10 bases, the J end lost 11 bases, and 20 bases lay between the germline ends. Germline CDR1 reads ENHRY; CDR2 reads SYGVKD. The CDR3 spells CATNGGEVGAFF. The CDR3 region has the DNA TGTGCCACCAACGGGGGGGAGGTTGGGGCTTTCTTT.

The chain uses TRBV7-2 and TRBJ1-5, with a tentative D call TRBD1 (6 bases). This CDR3 comprises 16 residues. Germline-derived CDR1 and CDR2 are SGHTA and FQGNSA. Between the trimmed V and J ends, which lost 5 bases and 6 bases, there was a span of 20 bases. CDR3 sequence reads: CASSPRAGVNFQPQHF. The CDR3 region has the DNA TGTGCCAGCAGCCCGAGGGCAGGGGTCAATTTTCAGCCCCAGCATTTT.

This clone was counted a few times. This rearrangement joins TRBV5-6 to TRBJ2-7, with TRBD2 identical over 8 bases. The CDR3 sequence is 14 residues long. Germline V lookup: CDR1 SGHDT, CDR2 YYEEEE. Trimming took 6 bases from V and 2 from J; bases not matched to a gene: 7. CDR3 amino acids: CASISGTRAYEQYF. CDR3 in DNA: TGTGCCAGCATCTCCGGGACTAGAGCCTACGAGCAGTACTTC.

This chain links TRBV10-3 with TRBJ1-6, with 7 bases fitting TRBD1. The V and J ends lost 9 bases and 7 bases, in that order; junction bases with no gene match: 6. The germline V gene has CDR1 ENHRY and CDR2 SYGVKD. The CDR3 is made up of 13 amino acids. The CDR3 DNA follows: TGTGCCATTACGACAGGGATGAATTCACCCCTCCACTTT. Encoded protein: CAITTGMNSPLHF.

This clone has more than one count but fewer than ten. The chain uses TRBV5-4 and TRBJ2-1; TRBD1 matches at 7 bases. With V trimmed by 2 bases and J by 2 bases, 4 bases remained unmatched. Per the germline V gene, CDR1 is SGHNT and CDR2 is YYREEE (reference sequence). CDR3 length: 15 residues. The CDR3 protein is CASSLPGQTYNEQFF. CDR3 nucleotides: TGTGCCAGCAGCTTACCGGGACAGACCTACAATGAGCAGTTCTTC.

This rearrangement joins TRBV13 to TRBJ2-1, with D unresolved. The germline V gene encodes CDR1 PRHDT and CDR2 FYEKMQ (reference sequence). This CDR3 has 15 amino acids. The V gene lost 5 bases and the J gene lost 0 bases, with 11 bases spanning the gap. The CDR3 sequence is CASSLYLYSYNEQFF. The DNA for the CDR3 is TGTGCCAGCAGCCTTTATCTCTACTCCTACAATGAGCAGTTCTTC.

This clone was seen just once. The chain combines TRBV4-1 with TRBJ1-2, with 7 bases aligning to TRBD1. Germline CDR1 is MGHRA and CDR2 is YSYEKL. The CDR3 is 18 residues long. Trimming took 5 bases from V and 8 from J; bases not matched to a gene: 23. The CDR3 reads CASSFDFKGTGEWKGYTF. DNA for the CDR3: TGCGCCAGCAGCTTTGACTTTAAGGGCACAGGGGAATGGAAAGGCTACACCTTC.

This clone was counted a few times. The chain combines TRBV28 with TRBJ1-6; D possibly corresponds to TRBD1 (6 bases). The CDR3 totals 18 residues. Per the germline V gene, CDR1 is MDHEN and CDR2 is SYDVKM. Trimming stripped 10 bases from V and 4 bases from J, with 26 bases between. The CDR3 spells CATTINRGGAVYNSPLHF. The CDR3 DNA reads as TGTGCCACCACTATTAACCGGGGGGGCGCTGTTTATAATTCACCCCTCCACTTT.

The V call is TRBV19, the J call TRBJ2-2, with a weak D call TRBD1 (6 bases). Germline CDR1 LNHDA, CDR2 SQIVND (reference sequence). This CDR3 has 13 amino acids. Trimming left V 4 bases short and J 5 bases short, with 8 bases between. The CDR3 DNA sequence: TGTGCCAGTAGTAACACAGGGACCGGGGAGCTGTTTTTT. It is translated as CASSNTGTGELFF.

The V and J genes are TRBV2 and TRBJ1-5; 11 bases agree with TRBD1. The V and J ends lost 9 bases and 6 bases, in that order; junction bases with no gene match: 1. Germline V gene data show CDR1 as SNHLY and CDR2 as FYNNEI. The CDR3 consists of 12 residues. The CDR3 sequence is CARGTGGQPQHF. The CDR3 DNA reads as TGTGCCAGAGGGACAGGGGGTCAGCCCCAGCATTTT.

This clone has a handful of counts. V is TRBV5-4 and J is TRBJ2-3, with TRBD2 identical over 14 bases. The germline V gene encodes CDR1 SGHNT and CDR2 YYREEE (reference sequence). The CDR3 totals 16 residues. Germline trimming cut 4 bases from V and 5 bases from J; bases unmatched to any gene: 6. The CDR3, as DNA: TGTGCCAGCAGCACGGGACTAGCGGGAGAGGGAGATACGCAGTATTTT. It specifies CASSTGLAGEGDTQYF.

This clone was seen a single time. The chain couples TRBV4-3 to TRBJ2-1; 7 nucleotides agree with TRBD1. The CDR3 has 15 amino acids. V gave up 0 bases and J gave up 5 bases; unmatched junction bases: 4. In germline, CDR1 is LGHNA, CDR2 YSLEER. The CDR3 nucleotides are TGCGCCAGCAGCCAAGATTCCCAGGGGGACAATGAGCAGTTCTTC. It is translated as CASSQDSQGDNEQFF.